This T cell receptor (beta chain) came from a study of post-analysis software for immune sequencing data. The authors incorporated unique molecular identifiers into the TCR beta cDNA libraries. TCRdb reprocessed the PCR reads with MiXCR, giving one entry per CDR3 protein. The repertoire includes 800,000 to 950,000 distinct CDR3 sequences, approximately 50% of them detected once, and roughly 4.4% sits in the top ten. Concerning this clonotype itself: Antigen: not known.

Between the trimmed V and J ends, which lost 1 base and 4 bases, there was a span of 17 bases. Per the germline V gene, CDR1 is SGHDN and CDR2 is FVKESK. The CDR3 runs to 17 residues. Study findings and constraints: Multiple sclerosis patients had significantly lower normalized Chao1 diversity than controls. Five or six TRBV segments, TRBV5-6, TRBV5-1 and TRBV20-1 among them, were found more frequent in patients than controls.

This chain joins TRBV14 and TRBJ2-1; D uncertain. The sequenced material came from blood. This TCR was sampled from a girl between 5 and 17 years old with multiple sclerosis. The CDR3: CASSQGASGFGYNEQFF. In nucleotides, the CDR3 is TGTGCCAGCAGCCAAGGGGCCTCAGGTTTCGGGTACAATGAGCAGTTCTTC.